Here is one TCR beta chain with its context. This entry comes from a study of blood T cell repertoires in COVID-19. Overall study: Material from acute and convalescent COVID-19 was sourced from the United States, Italy and Spain.

Clones were sequenced by immunoSEQ multiplex PCR, and TCRdb holds only the in-frame ones, with some missing. The sample consists of approximately 280,000 clones, roughly 89% of them appearing once. V lost 3 bases and J lost 4, with 16 bases in between. The CDR3 runs to 15 residues. The germline V gene has CDR1 SGHDT and CDR2 YYEEEE. Material for sequencing was peripheral blood. The chain has TRBV5-6 and TRBJ1-1; no definite D call. The receptor was derived from a man aged 35-49 years with acute or convalescent COVID-19. As DNA, the CDR3 is TGTGCCAGCAGCTCCCTGAGGGTAGGCGGCACTGAAGCTTTCTTT. It specifies CASSSLRVGGTEAFF.